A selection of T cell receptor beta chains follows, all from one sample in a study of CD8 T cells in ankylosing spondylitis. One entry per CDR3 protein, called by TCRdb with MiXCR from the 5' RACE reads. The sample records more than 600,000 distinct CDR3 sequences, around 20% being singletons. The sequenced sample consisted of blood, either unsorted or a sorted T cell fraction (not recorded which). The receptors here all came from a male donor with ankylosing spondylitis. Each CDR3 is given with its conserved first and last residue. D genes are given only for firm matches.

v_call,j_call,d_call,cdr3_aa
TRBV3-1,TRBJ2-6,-,CASSRDSSGANVLTF
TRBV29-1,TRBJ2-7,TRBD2,CSARGGAAYEQYF
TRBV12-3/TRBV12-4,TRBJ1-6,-,CASSSRGAGNSPLHF
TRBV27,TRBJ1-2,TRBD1,CASRTGQDVYGYTF
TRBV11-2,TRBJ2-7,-,CASSLGVFSSYEQYF
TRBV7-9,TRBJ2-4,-,CASSPTRLAKNIQYF
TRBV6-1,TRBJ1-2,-,CASSRLDSPYGYTF
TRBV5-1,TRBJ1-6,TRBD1,CASSSAGGDSPLHF
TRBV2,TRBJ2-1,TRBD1,CAESRDRDNEQFF
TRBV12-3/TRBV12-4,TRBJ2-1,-,CASSTTPSEQFF
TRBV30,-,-,CAWSGVPAETQYF
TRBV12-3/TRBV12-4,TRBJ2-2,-,CASIMKPPGLLSAGELFF
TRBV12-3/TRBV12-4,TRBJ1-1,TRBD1,CASSFRDRNTEAFF
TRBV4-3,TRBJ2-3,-,CASSQDAGLLTDTQYF
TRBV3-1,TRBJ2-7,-,CASSQGTRCYF
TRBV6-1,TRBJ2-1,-,CASSPRDGEGNEQFF
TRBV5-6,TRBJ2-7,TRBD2,CASSVSGRAYEQYF
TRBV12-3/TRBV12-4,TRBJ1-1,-,CASSFGGGRTEAFF
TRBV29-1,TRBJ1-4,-,CSVVGEKLFF
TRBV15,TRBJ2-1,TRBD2,CATSSPRGGLDEQFF
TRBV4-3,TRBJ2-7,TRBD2,CASSLRGTSEDEQYF
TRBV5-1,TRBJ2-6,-,CASSPGPSSGANVLTF
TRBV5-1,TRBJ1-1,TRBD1,CASSYRDSRSNTEAFF
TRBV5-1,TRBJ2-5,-,CASSLGTIQETQYF
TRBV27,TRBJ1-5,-,CASSSYTDSNQPQHF
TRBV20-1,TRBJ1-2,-,CSARGRIRIAAF
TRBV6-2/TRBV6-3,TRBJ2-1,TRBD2,CASSYFGTSDYNEQFF
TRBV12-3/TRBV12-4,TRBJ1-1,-,CASSLSMNTEAFF
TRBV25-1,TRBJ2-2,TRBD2,CASSDPGTSSGELFF
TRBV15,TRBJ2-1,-,CATSRDPLDHEQFF
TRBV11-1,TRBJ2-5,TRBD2,CASSPRTSGKETQYF
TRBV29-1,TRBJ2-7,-,CSVEDPGTGEQYF
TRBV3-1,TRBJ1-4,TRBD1,CASSDGTGSSEKLFF
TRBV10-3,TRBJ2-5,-,CAISGSHPDQETQYF
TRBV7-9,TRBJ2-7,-,CASKQGQRDEQYF
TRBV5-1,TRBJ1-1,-,CASSYGIGRTEAFF
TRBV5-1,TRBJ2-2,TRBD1,CASSLGRTGSTGELFF
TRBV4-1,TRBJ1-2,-,CASSQEAEGGTGGYTF
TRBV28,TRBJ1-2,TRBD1,CASRGTGIIYGYTF
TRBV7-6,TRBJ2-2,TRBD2,CASSPGGLAATGELFF
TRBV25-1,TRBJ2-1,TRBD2,CASSEFLEAGVNEQFF
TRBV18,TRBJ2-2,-,CASSPRHDNTGELFF
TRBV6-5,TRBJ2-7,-,CASSYLAGALYEQYF
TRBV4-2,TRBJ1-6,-,CASSQEGVPPLHF
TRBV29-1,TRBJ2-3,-,CSVEGTPKSTDTQYF
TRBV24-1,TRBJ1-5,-,CATSDPTGFGGQPQHF
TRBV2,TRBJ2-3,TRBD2,CASSEGVAGGTDTQYF
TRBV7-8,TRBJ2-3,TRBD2,CATKRTSGGRTQYF
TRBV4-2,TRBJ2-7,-,CASSQDTGTYEQYF
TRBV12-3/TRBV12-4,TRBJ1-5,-,CASSGGEGNQPQHF
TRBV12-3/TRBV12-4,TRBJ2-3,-,CASSWAPITDTQYF
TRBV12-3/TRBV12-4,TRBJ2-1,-,CASSFPWGAYSNEQFF
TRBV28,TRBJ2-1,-,CASSLLLGGVHNEQFF
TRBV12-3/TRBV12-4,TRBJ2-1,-,CASSGQIAGNEQFF
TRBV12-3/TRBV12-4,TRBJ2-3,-,CASSLAVVRGTDTQYF
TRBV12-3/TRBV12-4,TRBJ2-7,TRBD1,CASKPQGAVEQYF
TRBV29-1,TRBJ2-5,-,CSVQGYGETQYF
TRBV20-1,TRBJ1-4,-,CSAAGGPDEKLFF
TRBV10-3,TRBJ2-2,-,CAISESLAGETGELFF
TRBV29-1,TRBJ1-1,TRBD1,CSVETGGAGNTEAFF